This record covers a single T cell receptor beta chain. These data originate in a study of OX40 agonist ivuxolimab in advanced cancers. Study at large: From about 23 to 85 years was the age range, with a mean of 60 years, and roughly 80% were male.

The table came from immunoSEQ multiplex PCR; TCRdb's copy has only in-frame clones and leaves some out. The top ten hold 1.5% to 2% of the sample, which has roughly 95,000 clones, approximately 84% seen once. There are 14 residues in the CDR3. Germline assignment: CDR1 SNHLY and CDR2 FYNNEI. The germline V and J ends were trimmed by 3 bases and 1 base, with 8 bases remaining between them. The chain uses TRBV2 and TRBJ2-3; D gene ambiguous. This receptor was taken from an adult with an advanced solid tumor such as melanoma, head and neck, liver or kidney cancer. Source: CD4+ or CD8+ T cells sorted from blood, taken in a trial of the OX40 agonist ivuxolimab. The CDR3: CASSDRWRTDTQYF. CDR3 DNA: TGTGCCAGCAGTGATCGGTGGCGCACAGATACGCAGTATTTT.